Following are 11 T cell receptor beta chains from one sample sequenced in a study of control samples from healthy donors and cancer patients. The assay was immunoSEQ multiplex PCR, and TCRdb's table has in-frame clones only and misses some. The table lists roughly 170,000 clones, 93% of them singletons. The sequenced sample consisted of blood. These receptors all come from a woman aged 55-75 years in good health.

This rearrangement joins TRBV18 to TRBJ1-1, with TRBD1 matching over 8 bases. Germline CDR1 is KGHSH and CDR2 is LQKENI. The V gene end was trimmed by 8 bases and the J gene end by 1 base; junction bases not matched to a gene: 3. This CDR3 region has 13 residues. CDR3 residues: CASRGQENTEAFF. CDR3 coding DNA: TGTGCCAGCCGGGGACAGGAGAACACTGAAGCTTTCTTT. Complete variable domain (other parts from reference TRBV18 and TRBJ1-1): NAGVMQNPRHLVRRRGQEARLRCSPMKGHSHVYWYRQLPEEGLKFMVYLQKENIIDESGMPKERFSAEFPKEGPSILRIQQVVRGDSAAYFCASRGQENTEAFFGQGTRLTVV.

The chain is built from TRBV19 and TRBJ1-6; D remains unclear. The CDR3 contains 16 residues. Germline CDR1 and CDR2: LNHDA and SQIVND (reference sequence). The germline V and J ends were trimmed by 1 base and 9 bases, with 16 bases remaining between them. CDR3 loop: CASSIVWSSVGSPLHF. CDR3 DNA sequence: TGTGCCAGTAGTATAGTTTGGAGTTCGGTCGGTTCACCCCTCCACTTT.

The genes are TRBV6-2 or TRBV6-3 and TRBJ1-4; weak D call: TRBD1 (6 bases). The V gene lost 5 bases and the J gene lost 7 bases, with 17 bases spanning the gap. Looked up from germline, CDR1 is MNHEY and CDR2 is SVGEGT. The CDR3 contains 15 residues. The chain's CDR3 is CASSTTQGAAEKLFF. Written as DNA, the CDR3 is TGTGCCAGCAGTACGACACAGGGTGCGGCTGAAAAACTGTTTTTT.

CDR3 sequence (DNA): TGTGCCAGTAGTCACGCACAGACAGGGTTGGCTTTCTTT. Protein: CASSHAQTGLAFF. The J gene is TRBJ1-1, the V gene TRBV19, with 7 bases that match TRBD1. The CDR3 totals 13 residues. CDR1 is LNHDA, CDR2 SQIVND, per germline (reference sequence). The junction had 11 bases not matched to a gene; V was cut back by 5 bases and J by 11 bases. The variable domain in full, completed from reference TRBV19 and TRBJ1-1, reads DGGITQSPKYLFRKEGQNVTLSCEQNLNHDAMYWYRQDPGQGLRLIYYSQIVNDFQKGDIAEGYSVSREKKESFPLTVTSAQKNPTAFYLCASSHAQTGLAFFGQGTRLTVV.

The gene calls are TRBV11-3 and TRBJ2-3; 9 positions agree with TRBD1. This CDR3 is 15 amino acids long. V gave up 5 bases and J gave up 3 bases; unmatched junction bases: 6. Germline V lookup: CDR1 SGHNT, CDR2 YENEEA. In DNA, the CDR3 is TGTGCCAGCAGCCTCGGGACAGGGAGGACAGATACGCAGTATTTT. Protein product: CASSLGTGRTDTQYF.

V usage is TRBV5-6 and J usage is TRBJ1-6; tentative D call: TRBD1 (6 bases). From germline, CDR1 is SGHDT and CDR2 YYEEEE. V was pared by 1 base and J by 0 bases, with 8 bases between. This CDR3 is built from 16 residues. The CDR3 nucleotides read TGTGCCAGCAGCTTGACAGGGAACTCCTATAATTCACCCCTCCACTTT. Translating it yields CASSLTGNSYNSPLHF.

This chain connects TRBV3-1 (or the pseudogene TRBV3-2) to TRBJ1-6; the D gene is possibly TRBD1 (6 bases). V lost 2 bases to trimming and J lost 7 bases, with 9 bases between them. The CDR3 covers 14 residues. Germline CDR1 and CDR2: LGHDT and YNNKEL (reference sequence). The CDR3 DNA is TGTGCCAGCAGCCAACAAAGGGGGAATTCACCCCTCCACTTT. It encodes CASSQQRGNSPLHF.

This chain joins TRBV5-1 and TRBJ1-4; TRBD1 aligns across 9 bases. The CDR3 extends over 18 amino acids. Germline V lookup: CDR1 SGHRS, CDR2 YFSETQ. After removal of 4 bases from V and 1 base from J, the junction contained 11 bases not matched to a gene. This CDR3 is CASSPHVPGQGTNEKLFF. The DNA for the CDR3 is TGCGCCAGCAGCCCGCATGTCCCGGGACAGGGAACTAATGAAAAACTGTTTTTT. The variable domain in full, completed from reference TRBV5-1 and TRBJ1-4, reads KAGVTQTPRYLIKTRGQQVTLSCSPISGHRSVSWYQQTPGQGLQFLFEYFSETQRNKGNFPGRFSGRQFSNSRSEMNVSTLELGDSALYLCASSPHVPGQGTNEKLFFGSGTQLSVL.

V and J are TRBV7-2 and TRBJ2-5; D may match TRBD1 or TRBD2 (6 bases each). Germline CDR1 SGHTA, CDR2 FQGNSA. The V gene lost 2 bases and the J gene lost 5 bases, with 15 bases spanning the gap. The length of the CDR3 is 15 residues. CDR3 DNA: TGTGCCAGCAGCTTAAGGAGGGCAGGGGCCGAGACCCAGTACTTC. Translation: CASSLRRAGAETQYF.

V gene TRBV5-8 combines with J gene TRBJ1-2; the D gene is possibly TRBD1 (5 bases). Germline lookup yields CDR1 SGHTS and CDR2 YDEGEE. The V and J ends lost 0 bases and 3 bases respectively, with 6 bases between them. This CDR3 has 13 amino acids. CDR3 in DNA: TGTGCCAGCAGCTTGGGACAGTACTATGGCTACACCTTC. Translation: CASSLGQYYGYTF.

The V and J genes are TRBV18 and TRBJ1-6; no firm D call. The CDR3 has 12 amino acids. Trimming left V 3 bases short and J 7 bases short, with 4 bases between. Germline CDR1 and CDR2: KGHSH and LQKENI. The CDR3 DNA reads TGTGCCAGCTCACCGACCAATTCACCCCTCCACTTT. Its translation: CASSPTNSPLHF.